This TCR beta chain was identified during a study of cytomegalovirus exposure and HLA in healthy donors. Whole-study results and caveats: It is likely that the observed cluster of highly shared sequence variants was a sequencing artifact. It was taken for granted in presence/absence analyses that sequencing depth across donors was roughly uniform.

The CDR3 contains 15 residues. Germline CDR1 is SGHDT and CDR2 is YYEEEE. The ends lost 4 bases at V and 0 bases at J; junction bases unmatched: 4. This clone occurred a few times. Its antigen is as yet unknown. PCR employed 60 Vbeta and 13 Jbeta primers. Clones were sequenced by immunoSEQ multiplex PCR, and TCRdb holds only the in-frame ones, with some missing. The sample records 200,000 to 250,000 clones, approximately 80% being singletons. The source is a boy younger than 10 in good health and CMV-seronegative. V and J are TRBV5-6 and TRBJ1-1; 9 bases line up with TRBD1. The sample was PBMCs. CDR3 in DNA: TGTGCCAGCAGCGCCGGACAGGGGTTGAACACTGAAGCTTTCTTT. It yields the protein CASSAGQGLNTEAFF.